The 5 T cell receptor beta chains below all came from one sample that was sequenced in a study of blood T cell repertoires in COVID-19. Here immunoSEQ multiplex PCR was the method, and the copy in TCRdb shows in-frame clones only, minus some. The sample yields 150,000 to 200,000 clones, about four fifths seen once. Sequenced sample: peripheral blood. These receptors all stem from a woman in her 70s with acute or convalescent COVID-19.

This chain joins TRBV11-2 and TRBJ2-3, with 11 bases that match TRBD2. The ends lost 5 bases at V and 0 bases at J; junction bases unmatched: 7. Germline V gives CDR1 SGHAT, CDR2 FQNNGV. This CDR3 contains 17 residues. CDR3 bases: TGTGCCAGCAGCCCGGGACTAGCGGTGACTAGCACAGATACGCAGTATTTT. As protein: CASSPGLAVTSTDTQYF.

The chain employs TRBV7-9 and TRBJ1-2; a weak D match, TRBD1 (6 bases). Germline lookup yields CDR1 SEHNR and CDR2 FQNEAQ (reference sequence). V lost 1 base and J lost 4, with 13 bases in between. This CDR3 comprises 15 residues. CDR3 DNA sequence: TGTGCCAGCAGCTTAGAAGCGAACAGGGTCTATGGCTACACCTTC. Its protein product is CASSLEANRVYGYTF. The variable domain in full, with the rest retrieved from reference TRBV7-9 and TRBJ1-2, is DTGVSQNPRHKITKRGQNVTFRCDPISEHNRLYWYRQTLGQGPEFLTYFQNEAQLEKSRLLSDRFSAERPKGSFSTLEIQRTEQGDSAMYLCASSLEANRVYGYTFGSGTRLTVV.

Worth noting for this clone: An end of the junction differs from the germline gene, which may be a read error. This sequence joins TRBV5-1 and TRBJ2-5; maybe TRBD1 (5 bases). The CDR3 totals 12 residues. Germline-derived CDR1 and CDR2 are SGHRS and YFSETQ. The CDR3 DNA follows: TGCGCCAGCAGCTTGGGGGGAAACAGGCCCGACTTC. Translated: CASSLGGNRPDF.

This rearrangement joins TRBV6-2 or TRBV6-3 to TRBJ1-2, with 8 nucleotides matching TRBD1. CDR3 size: 14 residues. V was clipped by 0 bases and J by 8 bases; unmatched bases: 5. Germline CDR1 and CDR2: MNHEY and SVGEGT. The CDR3 region is CASSYSGQGIGYTF. CDR3 DNA sequence: TGTGCCAGCAGTTACTCTGGACAGGGAATCGGCTACACCTTC.

The chain carries TRBV7-8 and TRBJ1-5; no reliable D call. Trimming took 5 bases from V and 2 from J, leaving 16 bases between them. Germline assignment: CDR1 SGHVS and CDR2 FQNEAQ. This CDR3 is 16 amino acids long. This CDR3 is CASSVGSNGGNQPQHF. The CDR3 DNA follows: TGTGCCAGCAGCGTCGGGAGTAATGGGGGCAATCAGCCCCAGCATTTT. The variable domain in full, with the rest retrieved from reference TRBV7-8 and TRBJ1-5, is GAGVSQSPRYKVAKRGQDVALRCDPISGHVSLFWYQQALGQGPEFLTYFQNEAQLDKSGLPSDRFFAERPEGSVSTLKIQRTQQEDSAVYLCASSVGSNGGNQPQHFGDGTRLSIL.